A selection of T cell receptor beta chains follows, all from one sample in a study of CD8+CD57+ T cells in acquired aplastic anemia. A single record per CDR3 protein comes from TCRdb applying MiXCR to the reads. Among just over 450,000 distinct CDR3 sequences listed, more than 25% were seen once. The source material was sorted CD4+, CD8+, or CD8+CD57+ T cells (not recorded which) from PBMCs. The receptors shown here come from a human donor with aplastic anemia. Both conserved end residues are part of each CDR3. A D gene is named only where the DNA matches it firmly. Rows give clone size only sometimes, using once, few, many, or a class for an expanded clone.

clone size	D gene	V gene	J gene	CDR3 protein	CDR3 DNA
few	-	TRBV2	TRBJ1-3	CASRQDSNSGNTIYF	TGTGCCAGCAGACAGGACAGTAACTCTGGAAACACCATATATTTT
-	TRBD2	TRBV7-3	TRBJ2-3	CASSLMGPGLARLKADTQYF	TGTGCCAGCAGCTTAATGGGACCGGGACTAGCGAGACTTAAAGCAGATACGCAGTATTTT
few	TRBD2	TRBV11-2	TRBJ2-3	CASSLGSSGGTDTQYF	TGTGCCAGCAGCTTAGGATCTAGCGGGGGGACAGATACGCAGTATTTT
many	-	TRBV7-8	TRBJ2-7	CASSRTTVGRSYEQYF	TGTGCCAGCAGCCGGACCACAGTAGGCCGGTCCTACGAGCAGTACTTC
-	-	TRBV6-2/TRBV6-3	TRBJ2-1	CASSYSGSGQSYNEQFF	TGTGCCAGCAGTTACTCTGGGAGCGGACAGTCCTACAATGAGCAGTTCTTC
many	TRBD1	TRBV10-3	TRBJ1-1	CAISAGTGEGTEAFF	TGTGCCATCAGTGCCGGGACAGGAGAAGGCACTGAAGCTTTCTTT
-	-	TRBV6-5	TRBJ2-7	CASSEEWSGKYEQYF	TGTGCCAGCAGTGAAGAATGGTCAGGGAAGTACGAGCAGTACTTC
many	TRBD2	TRBV25-1	TRBJ2-5	CASSESGRPQETQYF	TGTGCCAGCAGTGAAAGCGGGAGGCCCCAAGAGACCCAGTACTTC
many	-	TRBV10-3	TRBJ2-7	CAIREQESDYEQYF	TGTGCCATCAGGGAACAGGAGTCTGACTACGAGCAGTACTTC
few	-	TRBV11-1	TRBJ1-1	CASSLDGRRGLNTEAFF	TGTGCCAGCAGCTTAGATGGGAGGCGGGGCTTGAACACTGAAGCTTTCTTT
few	TRBD2	TRBV7-6	TRBJ2-7	CASSSSGNTYEQYF	TGTGCCAGCAGCTCGAGCGGGAACACCTACGAGCAGTACTTC
-	TRBD1	TRBV30	TRBJ1-1	CAWSPLQGAHLTEAFF	TGTGCCTGGAGCCCGTTACAGGGGGCGCATTTAACTGAAGCTTTCTTT
many	TRBD2	TRBV19	TRBJ2-3	CASSLGLAPSTDTQYF	TGTGCCAGTAGTCTGGGACTAGCGCCTAGCACAGATACGCAGTATTTT
-	TRBD2	TRBV11-1	TRBJ2-6	CASSGPSGSRPASGANVLTF	TGTGCCAGCAGCGGACCTAGCGGGAGTAGGCCTGCCTCTGGGGCCAACGTCCTGACTTTC
few	-	TRBV27	TRBJ1-6	CASSLGQASPLHF	TGTGCCAGCAGTTTGGGACAAGCTTCACCCCTCCACTTT
few	-	TRBV6-1	TRBJ1-6	CASKTGALVYNSPLHF	TGTGCCAGCAAGACAGGTGCACTGGTATATAATTCACCCCTCCACTTT
many	-	TRBV5-6	TRBJ1-2	CASSSRPDRANYGYTF	TGTGCCAGCAGCTCCCGACCGGACCGAGCTAACTATGGCTACACCTTC
many	-	TRBV5-6	TRBJ1-2	CASSLGGHGGYGYTF	TGTGCCAGCAGCCTCGGGGGGCACGGTGGCTATGGCTACACCTTC
many	-	TRBV7-6	TRBJ1-2	CASSLTGGHGYTF	TGTGCCAGCAGCTTGACAGGCGGGCATGGCTACACCTTC
-	-	TRBV2	TRBJ1-1	CASRKLNGDKAFF	TGTGCCAGCAGAAAATTGAACGGGGACAAAGCTTTCTTT
-	TRBD1	TRBV10-3	TRBJ1-6	CAISESTGMDSPLHF	TGTGCCATCAGCGAGTCGACAGGGATGGATTCACCCCTCCACTTT
-	TRBD1	TRBV20-1	TRBJ1-2	CSARDEGDRGYHGYTF	TGCAGTGCTAGAGATGAGGGGGACAGGGGATACCATGGCTACACCTTC
-	TRBD2	TRBV29-1	TRBJ2-1	CSVGSGGPRDNEQFF	TGCAGCGTTGGTAGCGGGGGGCCTCGTGACAATGAGCAGTTCTTC
-	-	TRBV11-1	TRBJ2-3	CASSPGLSAYTDTQYF	TGTGCCAGCAGCCCGGGATTATCGGCCTACACAGATACGCAGTATTTT
many	TRBD1	TRBV11-1	TRBJ1-2	CASSSLRQGANYGYTF	TGTGCCAGCAGCTCTCTCCGACAGGGAGCTAACTATGGCTACACCTTC
-	-	TRBV6-2/TRBV6-3	TRBJ2-7	CASSYFWSKDERYF	TGTGCCAGCAGTTACTTCTGGAGCAAGGACGAGCGGTACTTC
-	-	TRBV24-1	TRBJ2-1	CATSDARSRFF	TGTGCCACCAGTGACGCACGGTCACGGTTCTTC
few	-	TRBV10-3	TRBJ2-3	CAISELGRGTDTQYF	TGTGCCATCAGTGAACTTGGTCGAGGCACAGATACGCAGTATTTT
-	TRBD2	TRBV20-1	TRBJ2-1	CSASDSGRAREQFF	TGCAGTGCTAGCGACAGCGGGAGGGCCCGTGAGCAGTTCTTC
few	-	TRBV2	TRBJ1-1	CASSEALGSPNTEAFF	TGTGCCAGCAGTGAAGCGCTGGGCAGCCCGAACACTGAAGCTTTCTTT
many	-	TRBV10-1	TRBJ2-1	CASSESMGYNEQFF	TGCGCCAGCAGTGAGTCGATGGGATACAATGAGCAGTTCTTC
-	-	TRBV7-2	TRBJ1-4	CASSRRAGEEKLFF	TGTGCCAGCAGCCGGCGGGCAGGGGAGGAAAAACTGTTTTTT
many	-	TRBV30	TRBJ1-2	CAWSSDGYGYTF	TGTGCCTGGAGCAGTGACGGCTATGGCTACACCTTC
many	-	TRBV7-9	TRBJ2-7	CASSRGGASYEQYF	TGTGCCAGCAGCCGTGGGGGGGCGTCCTACGAGCAGTACTTC
many	-	TRBV29-1	TRBJ2-4	CSVRIRVGKNIQYF	TGCAGCGTCAGAATCAGGGTTGGCAAAAACATTCAGTACTTC